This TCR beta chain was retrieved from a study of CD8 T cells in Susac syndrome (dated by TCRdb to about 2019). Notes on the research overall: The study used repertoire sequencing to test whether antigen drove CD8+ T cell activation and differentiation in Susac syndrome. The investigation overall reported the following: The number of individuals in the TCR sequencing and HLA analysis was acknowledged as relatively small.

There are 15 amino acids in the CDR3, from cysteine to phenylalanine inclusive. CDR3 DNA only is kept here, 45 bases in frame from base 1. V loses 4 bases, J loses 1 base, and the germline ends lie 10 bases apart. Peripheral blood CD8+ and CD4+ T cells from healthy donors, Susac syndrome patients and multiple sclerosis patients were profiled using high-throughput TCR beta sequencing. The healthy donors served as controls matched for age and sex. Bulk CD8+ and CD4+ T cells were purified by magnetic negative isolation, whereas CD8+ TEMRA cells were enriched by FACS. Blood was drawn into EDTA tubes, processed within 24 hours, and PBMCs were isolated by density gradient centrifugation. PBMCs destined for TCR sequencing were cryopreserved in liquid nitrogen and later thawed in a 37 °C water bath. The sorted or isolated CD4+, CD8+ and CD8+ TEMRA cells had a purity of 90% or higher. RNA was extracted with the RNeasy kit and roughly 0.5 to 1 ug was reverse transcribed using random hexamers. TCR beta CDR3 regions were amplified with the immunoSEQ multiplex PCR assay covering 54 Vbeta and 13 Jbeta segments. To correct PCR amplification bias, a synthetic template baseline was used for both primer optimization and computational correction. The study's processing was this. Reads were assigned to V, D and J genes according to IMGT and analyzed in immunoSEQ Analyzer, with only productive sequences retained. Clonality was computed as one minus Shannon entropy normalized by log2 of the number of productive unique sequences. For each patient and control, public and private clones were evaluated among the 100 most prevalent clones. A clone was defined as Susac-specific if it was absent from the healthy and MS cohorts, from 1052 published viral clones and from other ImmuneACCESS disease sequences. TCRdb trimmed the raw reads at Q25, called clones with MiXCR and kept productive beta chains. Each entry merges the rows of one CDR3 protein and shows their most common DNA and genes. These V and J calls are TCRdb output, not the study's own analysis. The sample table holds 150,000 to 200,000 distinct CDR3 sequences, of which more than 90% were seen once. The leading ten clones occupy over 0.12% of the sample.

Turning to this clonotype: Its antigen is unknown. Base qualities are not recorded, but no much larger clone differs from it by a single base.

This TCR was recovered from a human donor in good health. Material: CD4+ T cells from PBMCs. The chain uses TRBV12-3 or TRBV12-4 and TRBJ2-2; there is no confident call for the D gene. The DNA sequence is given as TGTGCCAGCAGTTCTCGGACGGTGAACACCGGGGAGCTGTTTTTT. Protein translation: CASSSRTVNTGELFF.